Included here is one TCR beta chain sequence, with context. Its antigen is as yet unknown. The data derive from a study of PD-L1 blockade in urothelial cancer. Turning to the study itself: About 90% of the roughly 29 patients were men who had bladder-origin urothelial cancer.

Data came from immunoSEQ multiplex PCR; TCRdb stores just in-frame clones and leaves some out. The table shows approximately 40,000 clones, with about 88% occurring only once. Specified time point: peripheral blood 6 weeks after treatment start. Patients' urothelial carcinoma was locally advanced or metastatic. The study's findings and limits: Durable-benefit cases showed more tumor-associated blood clone expansion at 3 weeks.

The sequence was collected from a man aged 60 to 69 with urothelial cancer. This sample comprised PBMCs, obtained around atezolizumab (anti-PD-L1) treatment.

CDR3 in DNA: TGCAGTGCTAGAGATCCAGGGGTAGCTTTCTTT. It is translated as CSARDPGVAFF. The chain uses TRBV20-1 and TRBJ1-1; tentative D call: TRBD1 (6 bases). V lost 0 bases to trimming and J lost 10 bases, with 9 bases between them. The CDR3 has 11 residues. Looked up from germline, CDR1 is DFQATT and CDR2 is SNEGSKA (reference sequence).